This T cell receptor beta chain was retrieved from a study of T cell responses to AZD1222 COVID-19 vaccine. Study as a whole: Some second doses came at about 4 weeks and others at about 12 weeks; these were pooled. Study findings and constraints: Among vaccine-associated CD4 TCRs, coverage spanned spike, with dominance at 160-218 and 743-854.

V lost 6 bases and J lost 1, with 16 bases in between. CDR3 length: 15 amino acids. The germline V gene encodes CDR1 LNHDA and CDR2 SQIVND (reference sequence). Notes on this clone: No antigen is known for it.

Sequenced by immunoSEQ multiplex PCR; TCRdb stores in-frame clones only, minus some. The table lists approximately 150,000 clones, 85% to 95% of them singletons. Sequenced here: peripheral blood, sampled on day 0 of AZD1222 vaccination. This receptor was identified in an adult in good health. This chain connects TRBV19 to TRBJ2-7; D may be TRBD1 (6 bases). The CDR3 here is CASRRTAQESYEQYF. CDR3 nucleotides: TGTGCCAGTAGGCGGACAGCACAGGAGTCCTACGAGCAGTACTTC.